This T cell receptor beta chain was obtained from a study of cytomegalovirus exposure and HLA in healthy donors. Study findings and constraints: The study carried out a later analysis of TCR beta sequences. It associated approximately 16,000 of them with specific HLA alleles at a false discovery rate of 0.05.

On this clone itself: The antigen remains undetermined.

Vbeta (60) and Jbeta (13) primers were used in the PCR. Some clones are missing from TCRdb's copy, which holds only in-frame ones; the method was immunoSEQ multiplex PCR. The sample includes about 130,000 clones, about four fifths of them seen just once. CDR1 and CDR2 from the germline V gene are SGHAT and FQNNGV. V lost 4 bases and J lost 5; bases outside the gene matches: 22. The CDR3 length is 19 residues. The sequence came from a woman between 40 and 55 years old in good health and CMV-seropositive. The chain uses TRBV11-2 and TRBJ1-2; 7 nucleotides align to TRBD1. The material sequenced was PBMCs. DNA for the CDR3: TGTGCCAGCAGCTCCTCCAGGGGGGAAAAACGCGACCGTCTTTATGGCTACACCTTC. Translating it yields CASSSSRGEKRDRLYGYTF.